This T cell receptor beta chain comes out of a study of shared clonotypes between healthy human individuals. For the study at large: In total, the donors were two women and three men aged 18 to 49. For every donor, three CD4 naive, three CD4 memory, two CD8 naive and one CD8 memory plates were used.

Libraries were prepared by immunoSEQ multiplex PCR; TCRdb keeps only in-frame clonotypes and omits some of them. The data hold hundreds of thousands of clones, with 90% to 97% observed a single time. Study-wide findings and caveats: It was anticipated that sequencing depth would influence how many clonotypes donors shared. The study found lower generation probabilities in non-shared clonotypes than in those shared by all four donors.

Concerning this clone itself: Its antigen is as yet unknown.

Germline CDR1 and CDR2: KGHSH and LQKENI. The CDR3 length is 21 residues. J gave up 0 bases and V 4 bases, and 17 bases lay outside the gene matches. The chain carries TRBV18 and TRBJ2-6, with 8 bases matching TRBD1. Material for sequencing was naive CD4+ T cells sorted from blood. Regarding subset: CD45RA+ positively selected. The origin of this receptor is a woman in her thirties in good health. CDR3 amino acids: CASSLQKWYRGSLSGANVLTF. In DNA form, the CDR3 reads TGTGCCAGCTCACTACAGAAATGGTACAGGGGGTCCCTCTCTGGGGCCAACGTCCTGACTTTC.